The clone carrying this T cell receptor (beta chain) was counted ten times or more. This sample stems from a study of T cells in Graves' hyperthyroidism and ophthalmopathy. Amplified regions were TCR beta CDR3 sequences from RNA transcripts. TCR CDR3 regions were first amplified by RT-PCR with HTBI primers. Using its own MiXCR run on the multiplex PCR reads, TCRdb lists one record per CDR3 protein. The table records 550,000 to 800,000 distinct CDR3 sequences, around 17% of them present only once. V lost 6 bases and J 1 base, leaving 13 bases between the germline ends. CDR3 length: 14 amino acids. The V gene's germline CDR1 is MDHEN and CDR2 SYDVKM.

The chain employs TRBV28 and TRBJ2-7, with D unclear. The sequence derives from a man between 18 and 35 years old with Graves' hyperthyroidism. Source material: blood. CDR3 in DNA: TGTGCCAGCAGCTTTTCTACGCGATCCTACGAGCAGTACTTC. Protein: CASSFSTRSYEQYF.